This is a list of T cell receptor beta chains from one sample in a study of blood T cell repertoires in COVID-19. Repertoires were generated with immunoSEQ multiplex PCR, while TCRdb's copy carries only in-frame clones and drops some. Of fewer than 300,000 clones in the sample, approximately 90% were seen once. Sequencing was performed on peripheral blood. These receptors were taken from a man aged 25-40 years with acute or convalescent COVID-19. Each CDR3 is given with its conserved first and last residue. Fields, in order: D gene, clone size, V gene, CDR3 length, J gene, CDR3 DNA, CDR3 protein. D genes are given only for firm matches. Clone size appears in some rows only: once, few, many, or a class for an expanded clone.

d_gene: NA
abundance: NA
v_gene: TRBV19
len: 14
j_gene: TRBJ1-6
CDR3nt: TGTGCCAGTAGTATGGCTGCGGGGAATTCACCCCTCCACTTT
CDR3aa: CASSMAAGNSPLHF

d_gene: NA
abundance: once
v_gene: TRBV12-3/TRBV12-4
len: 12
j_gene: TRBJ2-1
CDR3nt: TGTGCCAGCAGTCCTAGACTGGTTGAGCAGTTCTTC
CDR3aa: CASSPRLVEQFF

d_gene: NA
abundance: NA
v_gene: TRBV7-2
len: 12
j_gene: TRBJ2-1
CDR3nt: TGTGCCAGCAGTGGCAACAGCAATGAGCAGTTCTTC
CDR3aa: CASSGNSNEQFF

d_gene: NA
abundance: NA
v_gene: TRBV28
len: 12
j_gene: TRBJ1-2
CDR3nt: TGTGCCAGCAGTTTAGAGACAGGTGGCTACACCTTC
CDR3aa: CASSLETGGYTF

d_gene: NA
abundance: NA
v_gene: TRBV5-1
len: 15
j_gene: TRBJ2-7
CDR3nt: TGCGCCAGCAGCACGGGACTTCGGGGGTCCTACGAGCAGTACTTC
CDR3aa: CASSTGLRGSYEQYF

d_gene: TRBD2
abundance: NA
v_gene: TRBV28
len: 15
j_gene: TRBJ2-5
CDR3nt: TGTGCCAGCAGTTTATCCTCTAGCGGGAGAGAGACCCAGTACTTC
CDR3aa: CASSLSSSGRETQYF

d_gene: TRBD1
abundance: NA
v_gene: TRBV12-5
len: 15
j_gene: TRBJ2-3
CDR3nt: TGTGCTAGTGGTTTGGGCGGACAGGGAAAAGATACGCAGTATTTT
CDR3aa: CASGLGGQGKDTQYF

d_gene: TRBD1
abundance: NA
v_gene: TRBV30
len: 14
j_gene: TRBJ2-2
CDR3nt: TGTGCCTGGAGGGGACAGGGATTTGCCGGGGAGCTGTTTTTT
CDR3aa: CAWRGQGFAGELFF

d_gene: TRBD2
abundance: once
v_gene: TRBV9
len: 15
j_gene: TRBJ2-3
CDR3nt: TGTGCCAGCAGCTCTCGACTAGCGGGAGTAGATACGCAGTATTTT
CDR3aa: CASSSRLAGVDTQYF

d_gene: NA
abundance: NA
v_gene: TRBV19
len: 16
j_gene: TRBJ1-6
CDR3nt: TGTGCCAGTAGGGAACAGGGAAGCTCCTATAATTCACCCCTCCACTTT
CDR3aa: CASREQGSSYNSPLHF

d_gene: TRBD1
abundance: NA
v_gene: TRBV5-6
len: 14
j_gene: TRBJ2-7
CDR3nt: TGTGCCAGCAGCTTCGGCCAGGGGGTATACGAGCAGTACTTC
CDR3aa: CASSFGQGVYEQYF

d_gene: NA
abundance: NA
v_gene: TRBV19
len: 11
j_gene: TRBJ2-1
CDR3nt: TGTGCCAGTACCCAGCGGAATGAGCAGTTCTTC
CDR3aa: CASTQRNEQFF

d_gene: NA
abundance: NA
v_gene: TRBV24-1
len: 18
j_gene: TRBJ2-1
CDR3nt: TGTGCCACCAGTGATTCTTTAGCGGAGGAAGGGACCTACAATGAGCAGTTCTTC
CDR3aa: CATSDSLAEEGTYNEQFF

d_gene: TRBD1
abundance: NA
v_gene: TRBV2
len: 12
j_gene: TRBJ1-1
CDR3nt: TGTGCCAGCAGTCTCCGACAGGGAAAGCCTTTCTTT
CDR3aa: CASSLRQGKPFF

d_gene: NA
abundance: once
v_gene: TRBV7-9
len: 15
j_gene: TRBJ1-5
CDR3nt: TGTGCCAGCAGCTTAGGAGGAGGTAGCAATCAGCCCCAGCATTTT
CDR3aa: CASSLGGGSNQPQHF

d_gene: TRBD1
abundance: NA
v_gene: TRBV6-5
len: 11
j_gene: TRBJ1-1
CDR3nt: TGTGCCAGCATTTCAGGGACAGGAGCTTTCTTT
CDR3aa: CASISGTGAFF

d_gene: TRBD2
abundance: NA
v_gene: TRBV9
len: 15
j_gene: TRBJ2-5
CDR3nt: TGTGCCAGCAGCCCTTCTGGGGGAGGGAGAGAGACCCAGTACTTC
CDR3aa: CASSPSGGGRETQYF